Below, 24 T cell receptor beta chains from the same sample are listed, as sequenced in a study of CD8+ T cells in alopecia areata (dated 2018 in TCRdb). Library preparation used the immunoSEQ multiplex PCR assay. RNA was extracted from all samples and reverse transcribed into cDNA, which served as template for TCR sequencing. TCRdb carries this immuneACCESS record with in-frame sequences only. Its versions omit some clonotypes, under half of them owing to an unresolved V gene in the studies checked, with the rest unexplained. The sample yields about 190,000 clones; 45% to 65% were counted once. The leading ten clones occupy about 0.65% of the sample. The time point label here, explained by the study, means: less than five weeks on oral tofacitinib. Taken with the paper, the label for treatment or condition translates to: oral pan-JAK inhibitor, 5-10 mg twice daily. This specimen was CD4+ T cells sorted from blood, taken at week 4, from a patient treated with tofacitinib. Receptors were obtained from a human donor with alopecia areata.

V and J are TRBV30 and TRBJ2-3; 12 bases fit TRBD2. The CDR3 length is 16 residues. Trimming removed 2 bases from V and 8 bases from J; junction bases left unmatched: 11. The V gene's germline CDR1 is GTSNPN and CDR2 SVGIG (reference sequence). CDR3 DNA sequence: TGTGCCTGGAGTACTCGACTAGCGGGAGAGGGAGGTACGCAGTATTTT. As protein: CAWSTRLAGEGGTQYF.

The DNA of the CDR3 is TGTGCCTGGAGTGTCGATGAGCAGTTCTTC. Encoded protein: CAWSVDEQFF. The V call is TRBV30, the J call TRBJ2-1; D call uncertain. Germline V gene sequence: CDR1 GTSNPN, CDR2 SVGIG (reference sequence). The V end lost 0 bases, the J end lost 8 bases, and 2 bases lay between the germline ends. CDR3 length equals 10 residues.

The chain has TRBV30 and TRBJ2-2; D is undetermined. This CDR3 spans 12 amino acids. V was clipped by 4 bases and J by 7 bases, with 10 bases between them. Germline V gene sequence: CDR1 GTSNPN, CDR2 SVGIG (reference sequence). The CDR3 sequence is CAWNVYGGELFF. CDR3 DNA: TGTGCCTGGAACGTCTATGGCGGGGAGCTGTTTTTT.

V gene TRBV4-1 combines with J gene TRBJ1-1, with a weak D call TRBD1 (5 bases). Germline V gene sequence: CDR1 MGHRA, CDR2 YSYEKL. The CDR3 runs to 15 residues. Trimming cost V 0 bases and J 2 bases, with 10 bases left between them. CDR3: CASSQEARANTEAFF. CDR3 DNA: TGCGCCAGCAGCCAAGAGGCCAGGGCAAACACTGAAGCTTTCTTT.

The CDR3 region has the DNA TGCGCCAGCAGTCATGGGGCCTGGACCGGGTTAAAAGAGACCCAGTACTTC. It codes for CASSHGAWTGLKETQYF. V is TRBV23-1 and J is TRBJ2-5, with a tentative D call TRBD1 (5 bases). TRBV23-1 counts as an open reading frame of uncertain function. This CDR3 comprises 17 residues. The ends were cut back, 3 bases at V and 3 bases at J, with 20 bases in the middle.

The chain has TRBV6-5 and TRBJ2-4; D might be TRBD2 (6 bases). This CDR3 comprises 13 residues. The V end lost 6 bases, the J end lost 7 bases, and 13 bases lay between the germline ends. CDR1 and CDR2 (germline): MNHEY, SVGAGI. CDR3 DNA sequence: TGTGCCAGCAGCGACAGTCGGGGGAACATTCAGTACTTC. Its translation is CASSDSRGNIQYF.

This chain joins TRBV30 and TRBJ2-7; the D is unclear. The CDR3 consists of 12 residues. V was cut by 2 bases and J by 3 bases, with 8 bases left in between. CDR1 and CDR2 (germline): GTSNPN, SVGIG (reference sequence). The CDR3 bases are TGTGCCTGGAGTTGGGGAATCTACGAGCAGTACTTC. Encoded protein: CAWSWGIYEQYF.

The chain uses TRBV15 and TRBJ1-5, with D possibly being TRBD1 (5 bases). V shed 5 bases and J shed 6 bases, with 14 bases lying between them. Germline V gives CDR1 LNHNV, CDR2 YYDKDF (reference sequence). The CDR3 loop spans 14 amino acids. Here the CDR3 reads CATSEDGGFQPQHF. The CDR3 DNA follows: TGTGCCACCAGCGAGGACGGGGGATTTCAGCCCCAGCATTTT. Using reference TRBV15 and TRBJ1-5 for the parts outside the CDR3, the full variable domain is DAMVIQNPRYQVTQFGKPVTLSCSQTLNHNVMYWYQQKSSQAPKLLFHYYDKDFNNEADTPDNFQSRRPNTSFCFLDIRSPGLGDTAMYLCATSEDGGFQPQHFGDGTRLSIL.

V and J are TRBV5-6 and TRBJ1-2; 11 nucleotides agree with TRBD1. The CDR3 is 16 amino acids. Trimming took 5 bases from V and 5 from J; bases not matched to a gene: 11. Germline V CDR1 and CDR2: SGHDT, YYEEEE. The CDR3 DNA reads TGTGCCAGCAGGAATCGATTTGGACAGGGGGCATATGGCTACACCTTC. Protein: CASRNRFGQGAYGYTF.

The V call is TRBV5-1, the J call TRBJ2-5; D gene ambiguous. The CDR3 length is 13 residues. CDR1 and CDR2 from the germline V gene are SGHRS and YFSETQ. Trimming cost V 0 bases and J 5 bases, with 8 bases left between them. The CDR3 bases are TGCGCCAGCAGCTTGGAAAGGCGTGAGACCCAGTACTTC. The encoded protein is CASSLERRETQYF.

This sequence joins TRBV30 and TRBJ1-1; D is perhaps TRBD1 (5 bases). CDR3 length: 12 amino acids. The V end was cut by 5 bases, the J end by 6 bases, with 13 bases between. Per germline, CDR1 GTSNPN and CDR2 SVGIG (reference sequence). The CDR3 region is CAWGGITAEAFF. The CDR3 region has the DNA TGTGCCTGGGGGGGGATTACCGCTGAAGCTTTCTTT.

The rearrangement joins TRBV30 to TRBJ1-2; 7 bases are shared with TRBD1. The germline V gene encodes CDR1 GTSNPN and CDR2 SVGIG (reference sequence). Unmatched junction bases numbered 5, after V lost 6 bases and J lost 4 bases. The CDR3 spans 12 residues. In DNA, the CDR3 is TGTGCCTGCTTGACAGGGTTCTATGGCTACACCTTC. This encodes CACLTGFYGYTF.

This clone was counted between two and nine times. The CDR3 reads CASSYVGPNIQYF. The CDR3 DNA sequence: TGTGCCAGCAGCTACGTTGGCCCAAACATTCAGTACTTC. The J gene is TRBJ2-4, the V gene TRBV7-2; D uncertain. Germline CDR1 and CDR2: SGHTA and FQGNSA. The CDR3 has 13 residues. Trimming removed 4 bases from V and 6 bases from J, with 10 bases in between.

This clone has more than one count but fewer than ten. The chain employs TRBV4-1 and TRBJ2-1, with 13 bases aligning to TRBD2. V gave up 8 bases and J gave up 12 bases; unmatched junction bases: 22. Germline-derived CDR1 and CDR2 are MGHRA and YSYEKL. The CDR3 totals 18 residues. CDR3 residues: CASLPRGGTSGINASQFF. The DNA for the CDR3 is TGCGCCAGCCTTCCTCGGGGAGGGACTAGCGGGATAAATGCTTCGCAGTTCTTC.

V and J are TRBV29-1 and TRBJ2-1, with a tentative D call TRBD2 (5 bases). The CDR3 has 12 amino acids. Germline V lookup: CDR1 SQVTM, CDR2 ANQGSEA. The ends were cut back, 7 bases at V and 2 bases at J, with 9 bases in the middle. The CDR3 DNA is TGCAGCGCCTACGGGGCCTACAATGAGCAGTTCTTC. Translated: CSAYGAYNEQFF.

The chain employs TRBV28 and TRBJ2-7; D gene uncertain. The CDR3 is made up of 16 amino acids. The V and J ends lost 3 bases and 4 bases respectively, with 19 bases between them. Germline CDR1 MDHEN, CDR2 SYDVKM. This CDR3 reads CASSFPRTALGYEQYF. CDR3 coding DNA: TGTGCCAGCAGTTTTCCGAGGACGGCACTTGGGTACGAGCAGTACTTC. The full variable domain, its missing parts supplied by reference TRBV28 and TRBJ2-7, is DVKVTQSSRYLVKRTGEKVFLECVQDMDHENMFWYRQDPGLGLRLIYFSYDVKMKEKGDIPEGYSVSREKKERFSLILESASTNQTSMYLCASSFPRTALGYEQYFGPGTRLTVT.

This chain joins TRBV30 and TRBJ2-5; TRBD2 matches 11 bases. The CDR3 has 14 amino acids. V lost 1 base, J lost 5 bases, and 3 bases stayed unmatched. Germline CDR1 is GTSNPN and CDR2 is SVGIG (reference sequence). The CDR3 region is CAWSGLAGRETQYF. CDR3 bases: TGTGCCTGGAGTGGACTAGCGGGACGTGAGACCCAGTACTTC. Looking up the rest from reference TRBV30 and TRBJ2-5 gives the full variable domain: SQTIHQWPATLVQPVGSPLSLECTVEGTSNPNLYWYRQAAGRGLQLLFYSVGIGQISSEVPQNLSASRPQDRQFILSSKKLLLSDSGFYLCAWSGLAGRETQYFGPGTRLLVL.

On this clone itself: One end of the junction varies from germline; a read error may be responsible. The chain recombines TRBV29-1 with TRBJ1-5, with a weak D call TRBD1 (5 bases). This CDR3 is 13 amino acids long. Germline lookup yields CDR1 SQVTM and CDR2 ANQGSEA. The CDR3 loop is CSATFRGNQPLHF. In nucleotides, the CDR3 is TGCAGCGCCACCTTTCGGGGGAATCAGCCCCTGCATTTT.

This clone was seen many times. V and J are TRBV19 and TRBJ1-5, with TRBD1 matching 9 bases. The length of the CDR3 is 18 residues. CDR1 LNHDA and CDR2 SQIVND come from the germline V gene (reference sequence). V trimming: 5 bases; J trimming: 1 base; junction bases outside the gene matches: 12. For the CDR3, the DNA is TGTGCCAGTAGTCCTCGGACAGGGGTGGGAATGAGCAATCAGCCCCAGCATTTT. Its protein product is CASSPRTGVGMSNQPQHF.

This sequence joins TRBV11-2 and TRBJ2-4; the D gene could be TRBD1 or TRBD2 (5 bases each). This CDR3 spans 15 amino acids. The V gene's germline CDR1 is SGHAT and CDR2 FQNNGV. Trimming cost V 5 bases and J 6 bases, with 17 bases left between them. Here the CDR3 DNA reads TGTGCCAGCAGCCTCAGCTTCGGTGGGGGAAACATTCAGTACTTC. This translates into CASSLSFGGGNIQYF.

This chain uses TRBV29-1 with TRBJ2-1, with 8 nucleotides matching TRBD1. CDR1 is SQVTM, CDR2 ANQGSEA, per germline. Unmatched junction bases numbered 2, after V lost 5 bases and J lost 2 bases. CDR3 size: 13 residues. The CDR3 nucleotides read TGCAGCGTTCGACAGGGGCCCTACAATGAGCAGTTCTTC. Translating it yields CSVRQGPYNEQFF.

This clone appeared a few times. V and J are TRBV27 and TRBJ2-7; 7 bases match TRBD1. The trim removed 5 bases at V and 2 bases at J, leaving 9 bases unmatched. From germline, CDR1 is MNHEY and CDR2 SMNVEV (reference sequence). This CDR3 has 15 residues. CDR3 sequence reads: CASSPDRPTAYEQYF. CDR3 bases: TGTGCCAGCAGTCCGGACAGGCCCACCGCCTACGAGCAGTACTTC.

A few counts support this clone. The genes are TRBV6-6 and TRBJ2-2; no definite D call. The CDR3 covers 12 residues. V was cut by 8 bases and J by 7 bases, with 11 bases left in between. Germline values: CDR1 MNHNY, CDR2 SVGAGI (reference sequence). CDR3 region: CASFANDGELFF. As DNA, the CDR3 is TGTGCCAGCTTCGCCAACGACGGGGAGCTGTTTTTT.

The chain joins TRBV5-1 to TRBJ2-2; D may be TRBD1 or TRBD2 (5 bases each). Germline-derived CDR1 and CDR2 are SGHRS and YFSETQ. The CDR3 is made up of 15 amino acids. The V and J ends lost 5 bases and 4 bases respectively, with 15 bases between them. For the CDR3, the DNA is TGCGCCAGCAGTCGAGGGGACGAGGGCACCGGGGAGCTGTTTTTT. Its translation is CASSRGDEGTGELFF.